Listed below are T cell receptor beta chains from one sample, sequenced in a study of T cells after yellow fever vaccination. Each CDR3 protein is one row after TCRdb ran MiXCR on the 5' RACE reads. The table includes under 40,000 distinct CDR3 sequences, 6% to 8.5% detected once. This sample comprised PBMCs, either bulk or a sorted T-cell subset (CD4+, CD8+, memory, or dextramer-sorted; not recorded which), obtained on the day of the first yellow fever vaccination. The source is a man aged 18 to 29 who received the YFV17D yellow fever vaccine. Each CDR3 is given without its conserved first and last residue. Fields, in order: V gene, clone size, J gene, D gene, CDR3 protein. D genes are given only for firm matches. Some rows mark clone size as missing; the rest say once, few, many or name a class of expanded clone.

v_gene: TRBV28
abundance: many
j_gene: TRBJ1-5
d_gene: TRBD1
CDR3aa: ASSRADRAYYSNQPQH

v_gene: TRBV5-1
abundance: many
j_gene: TRBJ2-3
d_gene: .
CDR3aa: ASSLEGAQY

v_gene: TRBV6-1
abundance: many
j_gene: TRBJ2-5
d_gene: TRBD1
CDR3aa: ASLRTGKETQY

v_gene: TRBV24-1
abundance: many
j_gene: TRBJ2-5
d_gene: TRBD1
CDR3aa: ATSASDRAETQY

v_gene: TRBV24-1
abundance: many
j_gene: TRBJ2-6
d_gene: .
CDR3aa: ATSNRAGANVLT

v_gene: TRBV12-3/TRBV12-4
abundance: many
j_gene: TRBJ1-5
d_gene: .
CDR3aa: ASSFWRQPQH

v_gene: TRBV27
abundance: many
j_gene: TRBJ1-1
d_gene: .
CDR3aa: ASSWRETGTEAF

v_gene: TRBV5-5
abundance: many
j_gene: TRBJ1-6
d_gene: TRBD1
CDR3aa: ASSGGPRTGGNSPLH

v_gene: TRBV30
abundance: many
j_gene: TRBJ2-4
d_gene: .
CDR3aa: AWSVLGGVLSLQY

v_gene: TRBV29-1
abundance: many
j_gene: TRBJ2-2
d_gene: .
CDR3aa: SVARGAGTGELF

v_gene: TRBV5-1
abundance: many
j_gene: TRBJ2-3
d_gene: TRBD1
CDR3aa: ASSLEGQGADTQY

v_gene: TRBV20-1
abundance: many
j_gene: TRBJ2-5
d_gene: .
CDR3aa: SAAIGAPETQY

v_gene: TRBV7-2
abundance: .
j_gene: TRBJ2-5
d_gene: .
CDR3aa: ASSLLGRIGSETQY

v_gene: TRBV12-3/TRBV12-4
abundance: many
j_gene: TRBJ1-1
d_gene: TRBD1
CDR3aa: ASSRTGANTEAF

v_gene: TRBV4-3
abundance: medium-sized
j_gene: TRBJ2-7
d_gene: .
CDR3aa: ASSRGHGDRSYEQY

v_gene: TRBV5-1
abundance: many
j_gene: TRBJ2-3
d_gene: .
CDR3aa: ASSLGSFSDTQY

v_gene: TRBV18
abundance: many
j_gene: TRBJ1-2
d_gene: .
CDR3aa: ASSGDEKGLYGYT

v_gene: TRBV12-3/TRBV12-4
abundance: .
j_gene: TRBJ2-5
d_gene: .
CDR3aa: ASTLRGTKGTQY

v_gene: TRBV11-2
abundance: many
j_gene: TRBJ2-2
d_gene: TRBD1
CDR3aa: ASSNDRGLAGELF

v_gene: TRBV20-1
abundance: .
j_gene: TRBJ2-2
d_gene: TRBD2
CDR3aa: CARDGLAGTTGELF

v_gene: TRBV5-6
abundance: many
j_gene: TRBJ2-4
d_gene: .
CDR3aa: ASSRRRTLAKNIQY

v_gene: TRBV7-2
abundance: many
j_gene: TRBJ1-1
d_gene: .
CDR3aa: ASRPNQNTEAF

v_gene: TRBV7-2
abundance: .
j_gene: TRBJ2-2
d_gene: .
CDR3aa: ASSLVGSTVELF

v_gene: TRBV6-2/TRBV6-3
abundance: .
j_gene: TRBJ2-3
d_gene: .
CDR3aa: ASRPAADTQY

v_gene: TRBV4-3
abundance: many
j_gene: TRBJ2-1
d_gene: .
CDR3aa: ASSQVANEQF

v_gene: TRBV6-5
abundance: .
j_gene: TRBJ1-2
d_gene: .
CDR3aa: ASSYSYFNYGYT

v_gene: TRBV5-1
abundance: .
j_gene: TRBJ2-1
d_gene: TRBD2
CDR3aa: ASSLGGGAYNEQF

v_gene: TRBV5-5
abundance: few
j_gene: TRBJ1-5
d_gene: .
CDR3aa: ASSPDRRGQPQH

v_gene: TRBV7-9
abundance: few
j_gene: TRBJ2-5
d_gene: .
CDR3aa: ASSSRVLQETQY

v_gene: TRBV5-5
abundance: many
j_gene: TRBJ2-7
d_gene: .
CDR3aa: ASSLRAESYEQY

v_gene: TRBV4-1
abundance: many
j_gene: TRBJ2-3
d_gene: .
CDR3aa: ASSPGSPSTDTQY

v_gene: TRBV7-2
abundance: many
j_gene: TRBJ1-4
d_gene: .
CDR3aa: ASSLDGQRNEKLF

v_gene: TRBV5-6
abundance: many
j_gene: TRBJ1-1
d_gene: .
CDR3aa: ASSLEARMNTEAF

v_gene: TRBV4-3
abundance: many
j_gene: TRBJ1-4
d_gene: .
CDR3aa: ASSQQTATNEKLF

v_gene: TRBV18
abundance: few
j_gene: TRBJ1-6
d_gene: TRBD1
CDR3aa: ASSGTGDNNSPLH

v_gene: TRBV7-7
abundance: .
j_gene: TRBJ2-2
d_gene: TRBD2
CDR3aa: ASSKAGGRTGELF

v_gene: TRBV7-2
abundance: many
j_gene: TRBJ2-1
d_gene: .
CDR3aa: ASSSYGGRGNEQF

v_gene: TRBV4-3
abundance: few
j_gene: TRBJ1-6
d_gene: .
CDR3aa: ASSQGVIGLSSYNSPLH

v_gene: TRBV29-1
abundance: .
j_gene: TRBJ1-2
d_gene: .
CDR3aa: SVDVGGYGYT

v_gene: TRBV5-1
abundance: many
j_gene: TRBJ2-3
d_gene: .
CDR3aa: ASSIREQGTQY

v_gene: TRBV19
abundance: few
j_gene: TRBJ1-1
d_gene: .
CDR3aa: ASRLGTGTQAF

v_gene: TRBV15
abundance: many
j_gene: TRBJ1-2
d_gene: TRBD1
CDR3aa: ATSREGTAKNYGYT

v_gene: TRBV15
abundance: many
j_gene: TRBJ2-3
d_gene: .
CDR3aa: ATSRGGVYTQY

v_gene: TRBV5-5
abundance: many
j_gene: TRBJ1-3
d_gene: .
CDR3aa: ASSFLRGAGNTIY

v_gene: TRBV6-2/TRBV6-3
abundance: .
j_gene: TRBJ1-2
d_gene: .
CDR3aa: ASRLRNAGYT

v_gene: TRBV5-1
abundance: .
j_gene: TRBJ1-5
d_gene: .
CDR3aa: ASSVETGYNQPQH

v_gene: TRBV4-3
abundance: many
j_gene: TRBJ2-5
d_gene: .
CDR3aa: ASSQQQGEETQY

v_gene: TRBV5-5
abundance: many
j_gene: TRBJ1-2
d_gene: TRBD1
CDR3aa: ASSFGQGDYGYT

v_gene: TRBV18
abundance: many
j_gene: TRBJ1-2
d_gene: .
CDR3aa: ASSPDSGHYGYT

v_gene: TRBV3-1
abundance: many
j_gene: TRBJ2-5
d_gene: .
CDR3aa: ASSHKGGWATETQY

v_gene: TRBV9
abundance: many
j_gene: TRBJ2-1
d_gene: TRBD2
CDR3aa: ASSPSGVAGYNEQF

v_gene: TRBV6-5
abundance: many
j_gene: TRBJ2-1
d_gene: TRBD1
CDR3aa: ASSYSSSGGYNEQF

v_gene: TRBV27
abundance: few
j_gene: TRBJ2-1
d_gene: TRBD1
CDR3aa: ASSLYGTGLDGQF

v_gene: TRBV5-6
abundance: .
j_gene: TRBJ1-2
d_gene: TRBD1
CDR3aa: ASSLGQGSDGYT

v_gene: TRBV7-2
abundance: .
j_gene: TRBJ2-7
d_gene: .
CDR3aa: ASSPWDDEQY